This TCR beta chain stems from a study of vaccination effects on CD4 cells after COVID-19. Findings and caveats of the study: Whether induced by infection or by vaccine, clones showed marked clonal contraction late after vaccination.

Sequencing followed a ViraFEST assay step that expanded antigen-specific CD4+ T cells with viral peptide pools. Once cultured for 10 days, the cells underwent separation to obtain CD4+ T cells. Each vaccine recipient was nucleocapsid antibody negative and had no prior SARS-CoV-2 infection. IL-2 medium was substituted for half the medium on days 3 and 7. As concerns this clone: Its matching antigen is unknown.

The CDR3 extends over 16 amino acids. Germline V lookup: CDR1 SGHNT, CDR2 YYREEE (reference sequence). V trimming: 3 bases; J trimming: 4 bases; junction bases outside the gene matches: 6. The assay was immunoSEQ multiplex PCR, and TCRdb's table has in-frame clones only and misses some. The sample shows about 23,000 clones, around 72% of them seen only once. The receptor was isolated from a human donor who received a COVID-19 vaccine. The sample here was CD4+ T cells from PBMCs cultured with SARS-CoV-2 spike peptides, taken before COVID-19 vaccination. The chain carries TRBV5-4 and TRBJ2-5; TRBD2 aligns across 13 bases. CDR3 loop: CASSSPGLAGRETQYF. The DNA for the CDR3 is TGTGCCAGCAGCTCTCCGGGACTAGCGGGGCGAGAGACCCAGTACTTC. Filled out from reference TRBV5-4 and TRBJ2-5, the complete variable domain reads ETGVTQSPTHLIKTRGQQVTLRCSSQSGHNTVSWYQQALGQGPQFIFQYYREEENGRGNFPPRFSGLQFPNYSSELNVNALELDDSALYLCASSSPGLAGRETQYFGPGTRLLVL.